Below, one T cell receptor (beta chain) is given with its context. This entry is derived from a study of T cell responses to AZD1222 COVID-19 vaccine. Clones were read by immunoSEQ multiplex PCR, and TCRdb kept only the in-frame ones, dropping some. The sample lists 150,000 to 200,000 clones, 70% to 90% occurring once. Germline V lookup: CDR1 LGHNA, CDR2 YSLEER. This CDR3 spans 16 amino acids. Deletions cut 3 bases from V and 8 bases from J, with 22 bases between. The material was peripheral blood, obtained on day 0 of AZD1222 vaccination. The clonotype comes from an adult in good health. The V call is TRBV4-3, the J call TRBJ1-2; tentative D call: TRBD1 (6 bases). The CDR3 DNA reads TGCGCCAGCAGCCAGGGCGAGATGACAGGCGAGGGGGGCTACACCTTC. Translation gives CASSQGEMTGEGGYTF.